The 4 T cell receptor beta chains below all came from one sample that was sequenced in a study of blood T cell repertoires in COVID-19. Here immunoSEQ multiplex PCR was the method, and the copy in TCRdb shows in-frame clones only, minus some. This sample yields under 300,000 clones, of which 70% to 90% are seen a single time; 5.5% to 8% belongs to the top ten. The source material was peripheral blood. Receptor source: a woman in her sixties with active or convalescent COVID-19.

J is TRBJ2-5 and V is TRBV12-3 or TRBV12-4; D not certain. V was shortened by 6 bases and J by 9 bases, with 14 bases between the two germline ends. There are 12 residues in the CDR3. This chain's CDR3 is CASRMTNGAQYF. CDR3 nucleotide sequence: TGTGCCAGCAGGATGACAAACGGTGCCCAGTACTTC.

The V gene is TRBV5-5, the J gene TRBJ2-7; 11 bases line up with TRBD2. This CDR3 has 14 amino acids. From germline, CDR1 is SGHKS and CDR2 YYEKEE (reference sequence). The V gene end was trimmed by 3 bases and the J gene end by 4 bases; junction bases not matched to a gene: 3. DNA of the CDR3: TGTGCCAGCAGCTGGGGACTAGCGGCTTACGAGCAGTACTTC. Protein sequence: CASSWGLAAYEQYF.

V is TRBV18 and J is TRBJ1-3, with 9 bases aligning to TRBD1. Unmatched junction bases numbered 3, after V lost 3 bases and J lost 0 bases. Germline CDR1 is KGHSH and CDR2 is LQKENI. The CDR3 consists of 16 residues. The DNA for the CDR3 is TGTGCCAGCTCACCTACAGGGGGCCACTCTGGAAACACCATATATTTT. This translates into CASSPTGGHSGNTIYF.

J is TRBJ2-3 and V is TRBV5-1; D unresolved. CDR1 SGHRS and CDR2 YFSETQ come from the germline V gene. CDR3 length: 15 residues. V lost 0 bases, J lost 0 bases, and 8 bases lay in between. The CDR3 is CASSLESVSTDTQYF. The CDR3, as DNA: TGCGCCAGCAGCTTGGAGTCGGTTAGCACAGATACGCAGTATTTT.